This T cell receptor (beta chain) is from a study of CD8 T cells in ankylosing spondylitis. Study observations and caveats: Disease-linked clones were reportedly significantly enriched in matched ankylosing spondylitis synovial fluid. Prior literature has documented some motif variants in synovial fluid and blood from reactive arthritis. What seemed typical of ankylosing spondylitis blood was a TCR beta motif built from eight highly homologous variants.

This CDR3 spans 21 amino acids. Germline V lookup: CDR1 SGHTA, CDR2 FQGNSA. The V end lost 3 bases, the J end lost 0 bases, and 24 bases lay between the germline ends. This clonotype showed up just a few times. Its antigen is unknown. Using its own MiXCR run on the 5' RACE reads, TCRdb lists one record per CDR3 protein. This sample has a few hundred thousand distinct CDR3 sequences, with 15% to 20% found just once. The chain joins TRBV7-2 to TRBJ2-6, with D tentatively TRBD1 (6 bases). Sequenced input: blood, either unsorted or a sorted T cell fraction (not recorded which). The TCR sequence derives from a male donor with ankylosing spondylitis or in good health (not recorded which). CDR3 protein: CASSLVATAITDSSGANVLTF. In DNA, the CDR3 is TGTGCCAGCAGCTTGGTAGCCACCGCAATTACGGACAGCTCTGGGGCCAACGTCCTGACTTTC. Variable domain in full (rest from reference TRBV7-2 and TRBJ2-6): GAGVSQSPSNKVTEKGKDVELRCDPISGHTALYWYRQSLGQGLEFLIYFQGNSAPDKSGLPSDRFSAERTGGSVSTLTIQRTQQEDSAVYLCASSLVATAITDSSGANVLTFGAGSRLTVL.